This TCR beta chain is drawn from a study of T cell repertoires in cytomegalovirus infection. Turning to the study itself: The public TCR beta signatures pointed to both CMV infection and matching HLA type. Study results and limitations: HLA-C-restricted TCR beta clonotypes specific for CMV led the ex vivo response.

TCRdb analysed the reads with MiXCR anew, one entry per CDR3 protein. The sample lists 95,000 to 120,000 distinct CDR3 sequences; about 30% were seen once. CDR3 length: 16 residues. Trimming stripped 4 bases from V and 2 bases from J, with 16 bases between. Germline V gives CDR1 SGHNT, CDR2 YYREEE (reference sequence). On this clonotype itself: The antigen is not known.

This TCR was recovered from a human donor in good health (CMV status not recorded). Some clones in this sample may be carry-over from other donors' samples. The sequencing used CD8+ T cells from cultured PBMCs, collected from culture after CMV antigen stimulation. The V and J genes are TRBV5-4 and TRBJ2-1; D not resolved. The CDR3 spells CASSPDPFFTYNEQFF. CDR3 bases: TGTGCCAGCAGCCCGGACCCTTTTTTCACCTACAATGAGCAGTTCTTC. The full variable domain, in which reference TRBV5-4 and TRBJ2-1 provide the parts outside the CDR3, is ETGVTQSPTHLIKTRGQQVTLRCSSQSGHNTVSWYQQALGQGPQFIFQYYREEENGRGNFPPRFSGLQFPNYSSELNVNALELDDSALYLCASSPDPFFTYNEQFFGPGTRLTVL.